This entry is about one TCR beta chain. Its matching antigen is unknown. This entry comes from a study of long-term antiretroviral therapy in people with HIV. Per individual, the PBMC samples numbered at least one pre-ART and at least two post-ART. Run at survey level, the immunoSEQ assay was version v3.0. Method: immunoSEQ multiplex PCR; TCRdb's copy keeps in-frame clones and lacks some. The table has 9,500 to 15,000 clones, over 70% seen once. V was cut by 0 bases and J by 4 bases, with 8 bases left in between. The CDR3 has 14 residues. CDR1 and CDR2 (germline): SGHDT, YYEEEE. Broader study findings: The clones with expansion before ART were dominant in the repertoire at all time points. When set beside controls, HIV repertoires had CDR3 length ranges that were narrower.

The specimen was unsorted PBMCs, collected 0.8 years before starting antiretroviral therapy. This rearrangement joins TRBV5-6 to TRBJ1-5; the D gene is possibly TRBD1 (6 bases). This TCR derives from a woman aged 40 to 55 with HIV. The CDR3 bases are TGTGCCAGCAGCTTGGGAGGGGGGAATCAGCCCCAGCATTTT. Residues: CASSLGGGNQPQHF.